Following are 25 T cell receptor beta chains from one sample sequenced in a study of tumor and adjacent non-tumor tissue in lung cancer. No cell sorting was done before RNA was extracted from the tissue. TCRbeta libraries were built with three rounds of nested PCR, modified from ARM-PCR. TCRdb passed the multiplex PCR reads through MiXCR, listing each CDR3 protein once. The data hold about 200,000 distinct CDR3 sequences, with 71% observed a single time. The material sequenced was lung tumor tissue. All receptors come from a man aged 60-69 years with non-small cell lung cancer.

In its sample, this clonotype was seen many times. The genes are TRBV20-1 and TRBJ1-4, with D perhaps matching TRBD1 (5 bases). V was cut by 1 base and J by 8 bases, with 11 bases left in between. The germline gives CDR1 DFQATT, CDR2 SNEGSKA (reference sequence). This CDR3 has 13 amino acids. The DNA for the CDR3 is TGCAGTGCTAGAGCGGGGGAAGTGGAAAAACTGTTTTTT. Protein sequence: CSARAGEVEKLFF.

On this clonotype itself: Given a much more abundant clone one base away, this may be a read error. The V and J genes are TRBV11-2 and TRBJ2-1; D is unclear. The length of the CDR3 is 14 residues. The germline V gene encodes CDR1 SGHAT and CDR2 FQNNGV. Written as DNA, the CDR3 is TGTACCAGCAGCATAGACTCCCCGTACAATGAGCAGTTCTTC. Its protein product is CTSSIDSPYNEQFF. The variable domain in full, with the rest retrieved from reference TRBV11-2 and TRBJ2-1, is EAGVAQSPRYKIIEKRQSVAFWCNPISGHATLYWYQQILGQGPKLLIQFQNNGVVDDSQLPKDRFSAERLKGVDSTLKIQPAKLEDSAVYLCTSSIDSPYNEQFFGPGTRLTVL.

The CDR3 region has the DNA TGCGCCAGCAGTAAGGAGCTAGCGGGACGGAATGAGCAGTTCTTC. It specifies CASSKELAGRNEQFF. The chain combines TRBV10-1 with TRBJ2-1; 9 bases agree with TRBD2. The length of the CDR3 is 15 residues. Germline CDR1 is WNHNN and CDR2 is SYGVQD (reference sequence). With V trimmed by 5 bases and J by 7 bases, 9 bases remained unmatched.

Concerning this clonotype itself: At one end the junction does not follow the germline gene, possibly because of a read error. The rearrangement links TRBV4-1 to TRBJ2-3; 9 bases align to TRBD1. This CDR3 has 16 residues. CDR1 MGHRA and CDR2 YSYEKL come from the germline V gene. The chain's CDR3 is CASSRALGQGADKQYF. The CDR3 DNA follows: TGCGCCAGCAGCCGAGCGTTGGGACAGGGCGCAGATAAGCAGTATTTT.

This rearrangement joins TRBV20-1 to TRBJ1-5; TRBD1 matches 8 bases. Germline values: CDR1 DFQATT, CDR2 SNEGSKA (reference sequence). The CDR3 consists of 15 residues. The ends lost 3 bases at V and 2 bases at J; junction bases unmatched: 6. The DNA for the CDR3 is TGCAGTGCTAGTCCCAGGGGGCAGGGCAATCAGCCCCAGCATTTT. Protein: CSASPRGQGNQPQHF.

Comment on this clonotype: This sequence may be a read error, since a much larger clone differs from it by one base. This chain connects TRBV4-3 to TRBJ2-3, with D tentatively TRBD1 (5 bases). Germline lookup yields CDR1 LGHNA and CDR2 YSLEER. The CDR3 runs 14 residues. The CDR3 nucleotides are TGCGTCAGCAGCCAGGCAGGGCGACAAGATACGCAGTATTTT. Amino acid sequence: CVSSQAGRQDTQYF.

J is TRBJ2-3 and V is TRBV20-1, with TRBD2 identical over 10 bases. Trimming removed 4 bases from V and 9 bases from J; junction bases left unmatched: 7. Germline CDR1 reads DFQATT; CDR2 reads SNEGSKA (reference sequence). This CDR3 is built from 13 residues. The DNA of the CDR3 is TGCAGTGCTAATACTAGCGGGGCCGGGACGCAGTATTTT. It encodes CSANTSGAGTQYF.

The rearrangement uses TRBV20-1 and TRBJ2-1, with 7 bases that match TRBD2. In germline, CDR1 is DFQATT, CDR2 SNEGSKA (reference sequence). The V gene end was trimmed by 5 bases and the J gene end by 0 bases; junction bases not matched to a gene: 7. The CDR3 contains 15 residues. The CDR3 reads CSAESLAYSYNEQFF. CDR3 sequence (DNA): TGCAGTGCTGAATCACTAGCGTACTCCTACAATGAGCAGTTCTTC.

In the case of this clonotype: Compared with germline, one end of the junction differs, possibly owing to a read error. The V call is TRBV2, the J call TRBJ2-7, with a tentative D call TRBD2 (6 bases). The CDR3 sequence is 12 residues long. Germline V gene data show CDR1 as SNHLY and CDR2 as FYNNEI. The CDR3 region has the DNA TGTGCCAGCAGTGGGGACTCCAACGAGCAGTACTTC. Residues: CASSGDSNEQYF.

In nucleotides, the CDR3 is TGCAGTGCGCCCTTGGTGGGGAGGTCCTACGAGCAGTACTTC. As protein: CSAPLVGRSYEQYF. The rearrangement links TRBV20-1 to TRBJ2-7, with D possibly matching TRBD2 (6 bases). The V end lost 6 bases, the J end lost 1 base, and 16 bases lay between the germline ends. This CDR3 is built from 14 residues. CDR1 and CDR2 from the germline V gene are DFQATT and SNEGSKA (reference sequence).

The rearrangement links TRBV6-2 or TRBV6-3 to TRBJ2-7; D possibly corresponds to TRBD2 (6 bases). CDR1 MNHEY and CDR2 SVGEGT come from the germline V gene. V gave up 0 bases and J gave up 2 bases, with 14 bases separating them. The CDR3 sequence is 16 residues long. CDR3 sequence: CASSYSSGTGPYEQYF. CDR3 DNA sequence: TGTGCCAGCAGTTACTCCTCCGGGACTGGGCCCTACGAGCAGTACTTC.

This clonotype came up a few times. The chain joins TRBV28 to TRBJ1-6; no firm D call. The V gene's germline CDR1 is MDHEN and CDR2 SYDVKM. The CDR3 has 14 residues. V gave up 3 bases and J gave up 11 bases, with 14 bases separating them. This CDR3 reads CASSLAPVTTPLHF. As DNA, the CDR3 is TGTGCCAGCAGTTTGGCCCCAGTAACGACACCCCTCCACTTT.

Worth noting for this clonotype: The junction departs from the called germline gene at one end, perhaps through a read error. This rearrangement joins TRBV20-1 to TRBJ2-1; TRBD2 might be the D (6 bases). The germline V gene has CDR1 DFQATT and CDR2 SNEGSKA (reference sequence). The CDR3 covers 12 residues. This chain's CDR3 is CSAFQDYSEQFF. CDR3 DNA sequence: TGCAGTGCCTTCCAGGACTACAGTGAGCAGTTCTTC.

Of note for this clonotype: This may be a read error, as it is one base from a much larger clone. The rearrangement links TRBV5-6 to TRBJ1-2, with a possible D match to TRBD1 (5 bases). Between the trimmed V and J ends, which lost 7 bases and 7 bases, there was a span of 11 bases. The length of the CDR3 is 11 residues. Germline V CDR1 and CDR2: SGHDT, YYEEEE. In DNA form, the CDR3 reads TGTGCCAGCTGCAGGGAGTCTGGCTACACCTTC. Protein product: CASCRESGYTF.

This clonotype is medium-sized by share. The chain combines TRBV11-3 with TRBJ2-7; 10 nucleotides match TRBD1. This CDR3 has 15 amino acids. The V segment lost 4 bases and the J segment 4 bases; nucleotides outside the gene matches: 7. Germline-derived CDR1 and CDR2 are SGHNT and YENEEA. CDR3: CASSSRQGAGYEQYF. The CDR3 DNA sequence: TGTGCCAGCAGCTCCCGACAGGGGGCTGGGTACGAGCAGTACTTC.

On this clonotype itself: No conserved phenylalanine or tryptophan is present at the end of the CDR3, so a read error is the likely explanation. This sequence joins TRBV4-1 and TRBJ1-6; a weak D match, TRBD1 (5 bases). The CDR3 consists of 13 residues. Trimming shortened V by 3 bases and J by 15 bases, and 15 bases separated the two germline ends. Germline values: CDR1 MGHRA, CDR2 YSYEKL. CDR3 in amino acids: CASSQGTRTLLHV. The DNA for the CDR3 is TGCGCCAGCAGCCAGGGTACAAGGACACTCCTCCACGTT.

The sample holds many counts of this clonotype. The CDR3 coding sequence is TGCAGTGCTAGTACAGGGACGGGGTGGGATGAGCAGTTCTTC. Amino acid sequence: CSASTGTGWDEQFF. This chain connects TRBV20-1 to TRBJ2-1; weak D call: TRBD1 (6 bases). Trimming shortened V by 3 bases and J by 8 bases, and 17 bases separated the two germline ends. The CDR3 has 14 amino acids. CDR1 DFQATT and CDR2 SNEGSKA come from the germline V gene (reference sequence).

The V and J genes are TRBV6-5 and TRBJ2-5, with TRBD2 matching 7 bases. Germline CDR1 MNHEY, CDR2 SVGAGI. V shed 2 bases and J 2 bases; nucleotides not matched to a gene: 8. The CDR3 has 16 amino acids. As DNA, the CDR3 is TGTGCCAGCAGTTACCGCCTGGGGCGGGGGCAAGAGACCCAGTACTTC. Protein: CASSYRLGRGQETQYF.

Comment on this clonotype: Germline is not matched at one junction end, which may reflect a read error. The chain has TRBV11-3 and TRBJ2-7, with no clear D. Germline lookup yields CDR1 SGHNT and CDR2 YENEEA. This CDR3 is built from 14 residues. The CDR3 loop reads CPSRSGPRADEQYF. The CDR3 DNA is TGTCCCAGTAGATCCGGGCCCCGTGCCGACGAGCAGTACTTC.

Details on this clonotype: The junction shows a germline mismatch at one end, possibly a read error. CDR3 sequence: CASSLAGWLGNYGNTF. For the CDR3, the DNA is TGTGCCAGTAGCTTGGCCGGTTGGTTGGGAAACTATGGCAACACCTTC. The rearrangement joins TRBV5-4 to TRBJ1-2; D ambiguous. Germline CDR1 and CDR2: SGHNT and YYREEE (reference sequence). The CDR3 covers 16 residues.

In regard to this clonotype: A much larger clonotype is one base distant, so this may be a read error. The V call is TRBV5-4, the J call TRBJ1-6; D uncertain. CDR1 and CDR2 from the germline V gene are SGHNT and YYREEE (reference sequence). The CDR3 runs 14 residues. Trimming shortened V by 2 bases and J by 6 bases, and 9 bases separated the two germline ends. Written as DNA, the CDR3 is TGTGCCAGCAGCTTCACCTCATTTAATTCACCCCTCCACTTT. Translation gives CASSFTSFNSPLHF.

The rearrangement uses TRBV12-3 or TRBV12-4 and TRBJ1-2; D is perhaps TRBD1 (5 bases). This CDR3 comprises 15 residues. Trimming cost V 0 bases and J 5 bases, with 13 bases left between them. The CDR3 spells CASSLAITGGYGYTF. For the CDR3, the DNA is TGTGCCAGCAGTTTAGCCATAACAGGAGGGTATGGCTACACCTTC.

Comment on this clonotype: The junction differs from germline at one of its ends, possibly a read error. The chain uses TRBV12-3 or TRBV12-4 and TRBJ1-5; D unresolved. The CDR3 has 13 residues. The CDR3 bases are TGTGCTAGCAGTTTCCAGGAGGATCAGCCCCAGCATTTT. Encoded protein: CASSFQEDQPQHF.

Remarks on this clonotype: A single base separates this from a much larger clone, so it may be a read error. V and J are TRBV20-1 and TRBJ1-5; no firm D call. V lost 1 base and J 3 bases, leaving 10 bases between the germline ends. Germline CDR1 and CDR2: DFQATT and SNEGSKA (reference sequence). The CDR3 spans 14 residues. CDR3 sequence: CSARGMEINQPQHF. CDR3 in DNA: TGCAGTGCTAGAGGCATGGAAATCAATCAGCCCCAGCATTTT.

Concerning this clonotype itself: Possible read error: a much larger clone is one base away. This sequence joins TRBV12-3 or TRBV12-4 and TRBJ1-5, with TRBD1 as a possible D gene (5 bases). This CDR3 contains 14 residues. V lost 5 bases, J lost 4 bases, and 12 bases lay in between. The CDR3 loop reads CASSPTDPNQPQHF. As DNA, the CDR3 is TGTGCCAGCAGTCCGACAGACCCTAATCAGCCCCAGCATTTT.